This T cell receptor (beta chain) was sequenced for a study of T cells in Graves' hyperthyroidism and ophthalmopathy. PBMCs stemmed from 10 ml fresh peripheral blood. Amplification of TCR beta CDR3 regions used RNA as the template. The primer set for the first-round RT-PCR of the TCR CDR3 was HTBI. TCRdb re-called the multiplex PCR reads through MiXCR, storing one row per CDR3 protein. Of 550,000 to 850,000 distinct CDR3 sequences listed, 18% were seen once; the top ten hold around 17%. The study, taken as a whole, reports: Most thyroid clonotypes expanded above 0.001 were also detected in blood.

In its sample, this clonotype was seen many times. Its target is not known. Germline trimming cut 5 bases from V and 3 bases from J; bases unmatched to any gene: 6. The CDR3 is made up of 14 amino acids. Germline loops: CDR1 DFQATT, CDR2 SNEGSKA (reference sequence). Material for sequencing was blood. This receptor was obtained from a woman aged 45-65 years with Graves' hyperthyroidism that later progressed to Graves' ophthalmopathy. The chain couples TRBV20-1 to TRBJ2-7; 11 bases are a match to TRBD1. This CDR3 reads CSADPGTGGYEQYF. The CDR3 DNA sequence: TGCAGTGCTGACCCCGGGACAGGGGGCTACGAGCAGTACTTC.